These 20 T cell receptor beta chains originate from one sample sequenced in a study of cytomegalovirus exposure and HLA in healthy donors. PCR was performed using 60 Vbeta and 13 Jbeta primers. This table comes from immunoSEQ multiplex PCR, and its TCRdb copy is limited to in-frame clones, with some not included. The table records over 150,000 clones, around 80% of them present only once. Material: PBMCs. All receptors derive from a woman aged 45-60 years in good health and CMV-seropositive.

V usage is TRBV6-5 and J usage is TRBJ2-7; TRBD2 matches at 9 bases. The CDR3 covers 15 residues. J gave up 7 bases and V 6 bases, and 13 bases lay outside the gene matches. Germline values: CDR1 MNHEY, CDR2 SVGAGI. CDR3 sequence (DNA): TGTGCCAGCAGGAGGGGCGGGAGGGCCGATCGGGAGCAGTACTTC. As protein: CASRRGGRADREQYF.

The chain uses TRBV27 and TRBJ2-5; 7 bases are a match to TRBD2. Near its end, the DNA agrees better with TRBJ2-7, so the J call may be wrong. There are 15 residues in the CDR3. CDR1 and CDR2 from the germline V gene are MNHEY and SMNVEV (reference sequence). The CDR3 DNA reads TGTGCCAGTTCTTACCTGGGGGGGAGAGGAAACGAGCAGTACTTC. It yields the protein CASSYLGGRGNEQYF.

This sequence joins TRBV28 and TRBJ1-2, with TRBD1 matching 8 bases. The length of the CDR3 is 14 residues. Germline V gene lookup returns CDR1 MDHEN and CDR2 SYDVKM. J gave up 7 bases and V 8 bases, and 12 bases lay outside the gene matches. CDR3 protein: CASGTSGGTGGYTF. CDR3 DNA sequence: TGTGCCAGCGGGACCTCAGGGGGCACGGGTGGCTACACCTTC.

V usage is TRBV5-6 and J usage is TRBJ2-5, with D possibly being TRBD1 (6 bases). The germline CDR1 and CDR2 sequences are SGHDT and YYEEEE. The CDR3 is made up of 17 amino acids. With 1 base removed from V and 4 bases from J, the gap between germline ends came to 20 bases. CDR3 in amino acids: CASSLSWDTGRAETQYF. CDR3 coding DNA: TGTGCCAGCAGCTTGTCTTGGGACACAGGTCGGGCAGAGACCCAGTACTTC.

The V call is TRBV9, the J call TRBJ2-1, with D perhaps matching TRBD2 (5 bases). Germline loops: CDR1 SGDLS, CDR2 YYNGEE. The length of the CDR3 is 15 residues. Trimming pared 4 bases from V and 2 bases from J, leaving 13 bases between. CDR3 amino acids: CASSPRTSTYNEQFF. The CDR3 DNA sequence: TGTGCCAGCAGCCCCCGGACTTCCACCTACAATGAGCAGTTCTTC.

The rearrangement links TRBV5-4 to TRBJ2-5; weak D call: TRBD1 (6 bases). Per germline, CDR1 SGHNT and CDR2 YYREEE (reference sequence). The CDR3 sequence is 14 residues long. The germline V and J ends were trimmed by 3 bases and 1 base, with 10 bases remaining between them. As DNA, the CDR3 is TGTGCCAGCAGCTCTGGACAGACCCAAGAGACCCAGTACTTC. Its translation is CASSSGQTQETQYF. Filled out from reference TRBV5-4 and TRBJ2-5, the complete variable domain reads ETGVTQSPTHLIKTRGQQVTLRCSSQSGHNTVSWYQQALGQGPQFIFQYYREEENGRGNFPPRFSGLQFPNYSSELNVNALELDDSALYLCASSSGQTQETQYFGPGTRLLVL.

CDR3 in amino acids: CASSSTGTGTTKQYF. The CDR3 DNA reads TGTGCCAGCAGCTCTACTGGGACAGGGACTACGAAGCAGTACTTC. This rearrangement joins TRBV13 to TRBJ2-7, with TRBD1 matching over 9 bases. With 4 bases clipped from V and 8 bases from J, the junction kept 12 bases outside the gene matches. The CDR3 loop spans 15 amino acids. Germline V gene data show CDR1 as PRHDT and CDR2 as FYEKMQ (reference sequence).

To note about this clone: As the CDR3 is not closed by the conserved phenylalanine or tryptophan, this likely results from a read error. V is TRBV7-2 and J is TRBJ1-1; 7 bases fit TRBD1. J lost 1 base, V lost 3 bases, and 2 bases had no gene match. Germline assignment: CDR1 SGHTA and CDR2 FQGNSA. The CDR3 length is 14 residues. The CDR3 loop reads CASSFSGGNTEAFL. The CDR3 DNA sequence: TGTGCCAGCAGCTTTTCAGGGGGGAACACTGAAGCTTTCCTT.

V and J are TRBV7-2 and TRBJ1-1; a weak D match, TRBD1 (6 bases). V shed 5 bases and J shed 10 bases, with 17 bases lying between them. The germline CDR1 and CDR2 sequences are SGHTA and FQGNSA. This CDR3 contains 13 residues. The CDR3 DNA follows: TGTGCCAGCAGCCCCGACAGGCGGGAGGGAGCTTTCTTT. It is translated as CASSPDRREGAFF.

The chain uses TRBV18 and TRBJ2-3; D may be TRBD2 (6 bases). V was shortened by 0 bases and J by 1 base, with 11 bases between the two germline ends. Germline-derived CDR1 and CDR2 are KGHSH and LQKENI. The CDR3 extends over 16 amino acids. This chain's CDR3 is CASSPPSGSGTDTQYF. CDR3 in DNA: TGTGCCAGCTCACCACCGTCCGGGAGTGGCACAGATACGCAGTATTTT.

The chain joins TRBV5-1 to TRBJ2-7; D may be TRBD1 (5 bases). V lost 0 bases and J 4 bases, leaving 8 bases between the germline ends. CDR3 size: 13 residues. Germline V gene data show CDR1 as SGHRS and CDR2 as YFSETQ. The CDR3 region has the DNA TGCGCCAGCAGCTTGGGGGGCAGATACGAGCAGTACTTC. Translating gives CASSLGGRYEQYF.

This chain joins TRBV5-6 and TRBJ2-1, with TRBD2 as a possible D gene (5 bases). CDR3 size: 16 residues. CDR1 SGHDT and CDR2 YYEEEE come from the germline V gene. Trimming took off 3 bases at V and 2 bases at J, with 15 bases between the two ends. For the CDR3, the DNA is TGTGCCAGCAGCTCCGGTGACAAAGCGGCCTACAATGAGCAGTTCTTC. Protein product: CASSSGDKAAYNEQFF.

The chain recombines TRBV5-1 with TRBJ2-7, with 12 bases matching TRBD2. V was clipped by 1 base and J by 1 base; unmatched bases: 6. The CDR3 has 17 residues. Germline CDR1 and CDR2: SGHRS and YFSETQ. The CDR3 DNA follows: TGCGCCAGCAGCTTGCAGACTAGCGGGGGACTATCCTACGAGCAGTACTTC. Residues: CASSLQTSGGLSYEQYF.

The chain recombines TRBV28 with TRBJ1-6, with 9 bases lining up with TRBD1. This CDR3 is 15 amino acids long. The germline V gene encodes CDR1 MDHEN and CDR2 SYDVKM. Germline trimming cut 6 bases from V and 7 bases from J; bases unmatched to any gene: 7. This CDR3 is CASRSTGTGNSPLHF. CDR3 sequence (DNA): TGTGCCAGCAGAAGTACCGGGACAGGGAATTCACCCCTCCACTTT.

The chain combines TRBV4-3 with TRBJ2-1, with D possibly being TRBD2 (6 bases). Germline CDR1 LGHNA, CDR2 YSLEER. V was clipped by 0 bases and J by 9 bases, with 12 bases between them. The CDR3 contains 14 residues. This chain's CDR3 is CASSQDGGLVEQFF. CDR3 DNA: TGCGCCAGCAGCCAAGATGGAGGGCTGGTTGAGCAGTTCTTC.

This chain links TRBV5-1 with TRBJ2-1; D may be TRBD2 (6 bases). CDR3 length: 15 amino acids. In germline, CDR1 is SGHRS, CDR2 YFSETQ. Deletions cut 0 bases from V and 7 bases from J, with 14 bases between. The CDR3 is CASSLESGTGNEQFF. In nucleotides, the CDR3 is TGCGCCAGCAGCTTGGAGTCCGGGACTGGGAATGAGCAGTTCTTC.

This clone was recorded only once. The V gene is TRBV28, the J gene TRBJ2-1; D perhaps matches TRBD1 (5 bases). V lost 2 bases and J 2 bases, leaving 10 bases between the germline ends. Germline CDR1 is MDHEN and CDR2 is SYDVKM. This CDR3 spans 15 amino acids. The CDR3 loop reads CASSLQGRPYNEQFF. DNA of the CDR3: TGTGCCAGCAGTTTACAGGGTCGTCCCTACAATGAGCAGTTCTTC. The whole variable domain, filled in from reference TRBV28 and TRBJ2-1, reads DVKVTQSSRYLVKRTGEKVFLECVQDMDHENMFWYRQDPGLGLRLIYFSYDVKMKEKGDIPEGYSVSREKKERFSLILESASTNQTSMYLCASSLQGRPYNEQFFGPGTRLTVL.

The chain links TRBV20-1 to TRBJ1-3; D may be TRBD1 (5 bases). The CDR3 is made up of 11 amino acids. Germline-derived CDR1 and CDR2 are DFQATT and SNEGSKA (reference sequence). Trimming took off 3 bases at V and 7 bases at J, with 7 bases between the two ends. CDR3 nucleotides: TGCAGTGCTAGGGGGGGGAACACCATATATTTT. Protein product: CSARGGNTIYF.

The chain joins TRBV2 to TRBJ2-1, with a possible D match to TRBD1 (6 bases). Germline CDR1 reads SNHLY; CDR2 reads FYNNEI. V gave up 2 bases and J gave up 5 bases, with 13 bases separating them. The CDR3 is 15 residues long. The DNA of the CDR3 is TGTGCCAGCAGTGAAAGGGAGACAGGTGACAATGAGCAGTTCTTC. Its protein is CASSERETGDNEQFF.

This clone was counted ten times or more. The chain has TRBV9 and TRBJ2-7, with 9 bases aligning to TRBD1. Unmatched junction bases numbered 8, after V lost 0 bases and J lost 7 bases. CDR3 length: 15 residues. CDR1 and CDR2 from the germline V gene are SGDLS and YYNGEE. The CDR3 region has the DNA TGTGCCAGCAGCGTAGACACAGGGGGCTGGGAGGAGCAGTACTTC. It is translated as CASSVDTGGWEEQYF.